The TCR beta chain under discussion was sequenced for a study of T-cell reconstitution after alpha-beta-depleted transplantation in children. Study-level points and caveats: Several hundred expanded graft clones reportedly were the source of alpha-beta T cells about two months after transplant. Surviving recipient cells, namely T cells and thymic progenitors, were the source of high day-60 TCRbeta diversity in some patients.

The authors prepared the TCRbeta library with unique molecular identifiers. TCRdb processed the PCR reads anew with MiXCR; each CDR3 protein has one entry. The table records more than 200,000 distinct CDR3 sequences, 20% to 30% of them present only once. Regarding this clonotype: Its antigen is unidentified.

V shed 4 bases, J shed 6 bases, and the junction held 11 bases outside the gene matches. This CDR3 spans 16 amino acids. CDR1 and CDR2 from the germline V gene are SGHRS and YFSETQ. The sequences come from PBMCs, mostly from graft donor cells, collected 360 days after TCRalphabeta/CD19-depleted stem cell transplant. The TCR sequence derives from a female patient aged 2-10 years who had a stem cell transplant for congenital amegakaryocytic thrombocytopenia, so the T cells may come from the graft donor. This chain joins TRBV5-1 and TRBJ2-1, with 9 bases aligning to TRBD1. In DNA, the CDR3 is TGCGCCAGCAGCCCCCCGGGACAGGGAAGGCTCAATGAGCAGTTCTTC. Protein sequence: CASSPPGQGRLNEQFF.